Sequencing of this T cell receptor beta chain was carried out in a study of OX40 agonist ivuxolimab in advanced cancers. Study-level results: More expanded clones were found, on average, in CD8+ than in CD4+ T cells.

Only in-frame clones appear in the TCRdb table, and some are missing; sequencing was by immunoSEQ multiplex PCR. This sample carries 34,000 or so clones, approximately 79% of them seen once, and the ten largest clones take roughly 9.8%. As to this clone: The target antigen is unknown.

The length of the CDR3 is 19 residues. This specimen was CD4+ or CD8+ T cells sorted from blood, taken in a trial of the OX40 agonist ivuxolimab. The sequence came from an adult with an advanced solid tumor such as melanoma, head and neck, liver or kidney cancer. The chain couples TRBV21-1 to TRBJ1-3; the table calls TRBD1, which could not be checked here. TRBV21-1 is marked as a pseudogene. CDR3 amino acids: CASSTLGQGILYSGNTIYF. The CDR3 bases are TGTGCCAGCAGCACTTTGGGACAGGGGATACTTTACTCTGGAAACACCATATATTTT.